This T cell receptor (beta chain) was found in a study of blood T cell repertoires in COVID-19. The overall study: The United States, Italy and Spain provided the acute and convalescent COVID-19 samples. T cells, B-cell-depleted T cells, or PBMCs provided the cDNA or gDNA that served as material.

V shed 0 bases, J shed 0 bases, and the junction held 9 bases outside the gene matches. Germline assignment: CDR1 GTSNPN and CDR2 SVGIG (reference sequence). CDR3 length: 19 amino acids. In the original workflow: Amplification of reference gene primers was used by the study to estimate nucleated cell counts. TCRdb's copy holds only in-frame clones and misses some; the assay was immunoSEQ multiplex PCR. The DNA was the basis for D and trimming; V, J and clone size are from that table. The sample lists around 310,000 clones; approximately 88% were seen once. The chain recombines TRBV30 with TRBJ2-3, with 13 bases that match TRBD2. This TCR was sampled from a woman between 50 and 59 years old with active or convalescent COVID-19. Sequenced material: peripheral blood. In DNA, the CDR3 is TGTGCCTGGAGTGTTACATGGACTAGCGGGGGCTCTAGCACAGATACGCAGTATTTT. This encodes CAWSVTWTSGGSSTDTQYF.